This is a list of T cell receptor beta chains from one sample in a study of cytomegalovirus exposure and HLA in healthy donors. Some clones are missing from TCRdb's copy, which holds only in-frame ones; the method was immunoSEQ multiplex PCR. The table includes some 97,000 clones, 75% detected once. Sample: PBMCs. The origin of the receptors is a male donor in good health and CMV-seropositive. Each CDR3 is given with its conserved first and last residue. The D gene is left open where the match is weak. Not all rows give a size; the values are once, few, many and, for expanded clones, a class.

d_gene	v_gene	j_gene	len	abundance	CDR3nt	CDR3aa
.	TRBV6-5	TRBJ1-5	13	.	TGTGCCAGCAGTTACTCGGCGGTTCAGCCCCAGCATTTT	CASSYSAVQPQHF
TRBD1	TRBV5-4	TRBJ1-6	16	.	TGTGCCAGCAGCTTTTCAACGGGACAGGGGTATTCACCCCTCCACTTT	CASSFSTGQGYSPLHF
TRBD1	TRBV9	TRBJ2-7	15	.	TGTGCCAGCAGCTCCCCGGGACAGGGGGCAAACGAGCAGTACTTC	CASSSPGQGANEQYF
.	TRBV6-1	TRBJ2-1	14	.	TGTGCCAGCAGTGCCCGATCGAGTTCTAATGAGCAGTTCTTC	CASSARSSSNEQFF
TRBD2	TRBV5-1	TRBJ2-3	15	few	TGCGCCAGCATCAAAGGGACTAGCGGTGGGGATACGCAGTATTTT	CASIKGTSGGDTQYF
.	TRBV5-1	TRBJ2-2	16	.	TGCGCCAGCAGCTTGGCCTTCCTCCGGAACACCGGGGAGCTGTTTTTT	CASSLAFLRNTGELFF
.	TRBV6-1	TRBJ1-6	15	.	TGTGCCGGCCGGGGTGTGGCCGTTGATAATTCACCCCTCCACTTT	CAGRGVAVDNSPLHF
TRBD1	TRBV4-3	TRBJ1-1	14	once	TGCGCCAGCAGCCAAGATACAGGGGGGGCTGAAGCTTTCTTT	CASSQDTGGAEAFF
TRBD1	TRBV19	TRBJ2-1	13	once	TGTGCCAGTAGTACACGACAGGGCAATGAGCAGTTCTTC	CASSTRQGNEQFF
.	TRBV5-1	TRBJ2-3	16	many	TGCGCCAGCAGCTGGAACCCGGGGAATGCAGCAGATACGCAGTATTTT	CASSWNPGNAADTQYF
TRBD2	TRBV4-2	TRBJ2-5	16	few	TGTGCCAGCAGCCAAGGAGCGGGGGAGCACACAGAGACCCAGTACTTC	CASSQGAGEHTETQYF
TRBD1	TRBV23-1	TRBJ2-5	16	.	TGCGCCAGCACCCGAATGACAGGGCCCCTTAAGGAGACCCAGTACTTC	CASTRMTGPLKETQYF
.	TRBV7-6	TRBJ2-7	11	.	TGTGCCAGCAGCATAAACTACGAGCAGTACTTC	CASSINYEQYF
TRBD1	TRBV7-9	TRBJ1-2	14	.	TGTGCCAGCAGCCGGACAGGGCGGCACTATGGCTACACCTTC	CASSRTGRHYGYTF
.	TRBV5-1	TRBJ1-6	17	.	TGCGCCAGCAGCCCCAGGGCGGCCGCTAAGGAATCGGGTTCCCTCCACTTT	CASSPRAAAKESGSLHF
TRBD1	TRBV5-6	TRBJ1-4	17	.	TGTGCCAGCAGCCTTGGCGGGATACAGGGGGTCGAAGAAAAACTGTTTTTT	CASSLGGIQGVEEKLFF
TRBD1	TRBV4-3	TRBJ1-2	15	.	TGCGCCAGCAGCCTTCTCGGACAGGCGGGGGGAGGCTACACCTTC	CASSLLGQAGGGYTF
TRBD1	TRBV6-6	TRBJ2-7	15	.	TGTGCCAGCAGTTACAGGGGACAGGATCAACCAGGGCAGTACTTC	CASSYRGQDQPGQYF
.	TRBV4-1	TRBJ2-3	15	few	TGCGCCAGCAGCCAAGATGGCGGGGCAATAGATACGCAGTATTTT	CASSQDGGAIDTQYF
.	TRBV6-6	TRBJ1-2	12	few	TGTGCCAGCAGCCCAGGGTCCTATGGCTACACCTTC	CASSPGSYGYTF
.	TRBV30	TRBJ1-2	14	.	TGTGCCTGGTCCCTAACAGGGATTAACTATGGCTACACCTTC	CAWSLTGINYGYTF
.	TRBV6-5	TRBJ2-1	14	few	TGTGCCAGCAGTTACTCTAGTCGGTACAATGAGCAGTTCTTC	CASSYSSRYNEQFF
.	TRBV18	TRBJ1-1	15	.	TGTGCCAGCTCACCACTAGGACACACGAACACTGAAGCTTTCTTT	CASSPLGHTNTEAFF
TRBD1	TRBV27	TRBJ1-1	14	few	TGTGCCAGCAGTGCACTCGACAGGGTCGTCGGAGCTTTCTTT	CASSALDRVVGAFF
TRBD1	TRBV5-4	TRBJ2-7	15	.	TGTGCCAGCACCATCACCGGGACAGGGGACTACGAGCAGTACTTC	CASTITGTGDYEQYF
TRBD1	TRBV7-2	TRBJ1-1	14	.	TGTGCCAGCAGCGTAGACAGGGGTAGAGTTGAAGCTTTCTTT	CASSVDRGRVEAFF
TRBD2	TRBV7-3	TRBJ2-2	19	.	TGTGCCAGCAGCCTGAGAGCGGGGGGCTCTCTTACGAACACCGGGGAGCTGTTTTTT	CASSLRAGGSLTNTGELFF
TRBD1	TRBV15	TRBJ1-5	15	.	TGTGCCACCAGCCAACTCGGACAGGGACAACAGCCCCAGCATTTT	CATSQLGQGQQPQHF
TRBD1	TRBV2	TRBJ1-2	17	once	TGTGCCAGCACTAGTACAGTAACCGGGACAGGGGCCTATGGCTACACCTTC	CASTSTVTGTGAYGYTF
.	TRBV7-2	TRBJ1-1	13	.	TGTGCCAGCAGCTATAATTCCAACACTGAAGCTTTCTTT	CASSYNSNTEAFF
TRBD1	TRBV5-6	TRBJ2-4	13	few	TGTGCCAGCAGCTTGGGACAGGGGGCAATTCAGTACTTC	CASSLGQGAIQYF
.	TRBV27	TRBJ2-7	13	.	TGTGCCAGCAGCACCCTAGCCTCTTACGAGCAGTACTTC	CASSTLASYEQYF
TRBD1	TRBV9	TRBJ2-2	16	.	TGTGCCAGCAGCGTAGTGGGGACAGGGTACACCGGGGAGCTGTTTTTT	CASSVVGTGYTGELFF
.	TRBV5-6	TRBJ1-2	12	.	TGTGCCAGCAGCTCGGACAGAAGCGGCTACACCTTC	CASSSDRSGYTF
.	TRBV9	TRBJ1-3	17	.	TGTGCCAGCAGCGTAACGGGAACAGTTTCCTCTGGAAACACCATATATTTT	CASSVTGTVSSGNTIYF
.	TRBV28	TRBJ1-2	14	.	TGTGCCAGCAGTTTGGGTTTAGGGGACTATGGCTACACCTTC	CASSLGLGDYGYTF
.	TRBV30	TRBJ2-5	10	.	TGTGCCTGTTCCGAAGAGGCCCAGTACTTC	CACSEEAQYF
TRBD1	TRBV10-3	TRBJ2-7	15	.	TGTGCCATCAGTGGCCCGGACAGGGCTGCCTACGAGCAGTACTTC	CAISGPDRAAYEQYF
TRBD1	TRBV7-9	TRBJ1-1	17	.	TGTGCCAGCAGCTCTACCGGGACAGGGGGCTGGGTCACTGAAGCTTTCTTT	CASSSTGTGGWVTEAFF
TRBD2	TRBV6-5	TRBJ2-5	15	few	TGTGCCAGCATTATTAGCGGGGGGCTGCAAGAGACCCAGTACTTC	CASIISGGLQETQYF
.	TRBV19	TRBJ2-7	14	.	TGTGCCAGTAGTCCATGGACAGACTACTACGAGCAGTACTTC	CASSPWTDYYEQYF
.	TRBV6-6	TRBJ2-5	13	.	TGTGCCAGCAGTTGGGCAGGCCAAGAGACCCAGTACTTC	CASSWAGQETQYF
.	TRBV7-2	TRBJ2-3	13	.	TGTGCCAGCCACGCTTCTATCACAGATACGCAGTATTTT	CASHASITDTQYF
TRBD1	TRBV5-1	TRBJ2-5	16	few	TGCGCCAGCAGCTTGGGTATACAGGGGGCTGGTGAGACCCAGTACTTC	CASSLGIQGAGETQYF
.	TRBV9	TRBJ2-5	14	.	TGTGCCAGCAGCGAACGACAGGCCCAAGAGACCCAGTACTTC	CASSERQAQETQYF
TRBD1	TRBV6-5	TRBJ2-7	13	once	TGTGCCAGCAGGACAGGGAGAGCTTACGAGCAGTACTTC	CASRTGRAYEQYF
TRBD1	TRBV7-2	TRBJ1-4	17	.	TGTGCCAGCAGCCCAAACACACCGGGACAGGGGCAATCGGGACTGTTTTTT	CASSPNTPGQGQSGLFF
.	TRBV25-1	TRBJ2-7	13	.	TGTGCCAGCAGTGAACTGGACAACTACGAGCAGTACTTC	CASSELDNYEQYF
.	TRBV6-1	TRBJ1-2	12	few	TGTGCCAGCACGAACACAGGGATTGGCTACACCTTC	CASTNTGIGYTF
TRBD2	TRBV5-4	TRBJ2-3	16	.	TGTGCCAGCAGCTCAGGACTAGCGGGGATCACAGATACGCAGTATTTT	CASSSGLAGITDTQYF
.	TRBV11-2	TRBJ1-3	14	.	TGTGCCAGCAGCGCAGGGTACTCTGGAAACACCATATATTTT	CASSAGYSGNTIYF
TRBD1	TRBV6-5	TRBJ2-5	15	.	TGTGCCAGCAGTTATCGGGACAGCGTAAAAGAGACCCAGTACTTC	CASSYRDSVKETQYF
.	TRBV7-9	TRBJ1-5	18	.	TGTGCCAGCAGCCCCCGGCTGCGGATTTTTTATAGCAATCAGCCCCAGCATTTT	CASSPRLRIFYSNQPQHF
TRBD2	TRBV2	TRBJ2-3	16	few	TGTGCCAGCAGTGTAGGGACTAGCGGGGGCGGGGATACGCAGTATTTT	CASSVGTSGGGDTQYF
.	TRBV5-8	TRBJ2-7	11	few	TGTGCCAGCAGGGGGGGCTACGAGCAGTACTTC	CASRGGYEQYF
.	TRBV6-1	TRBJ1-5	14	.	TGTGCCAGCAGGAGGAGGGGACGGGATCAGCCCCAGCATTTT	CASRRRGRDQPQHF
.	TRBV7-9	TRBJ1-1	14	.	TGTGCCAGCAGCCCCGCCAGGGTGGACACTGAAGCTTTCTTT	CASSPARVDTEAFF
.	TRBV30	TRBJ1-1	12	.	TGTGCCTGGAGATTCCTAGGAACTGAAGCTTTCTTT	CAWRFLGTEAFF
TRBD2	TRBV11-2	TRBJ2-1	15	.	TGTGCCAGCAGCTTAGAGGGACTAGCGATCAATGAGCAGTTCTTC	CASSLEGLAINEQFF